The 18 T cell receptor beta chains reported below all come from one sample, sequenced in a study of blood T cell repertoires in COVID-19. Only in-frame clones appear in the TCRdb table, and some are missing; sequencing was by immunoSEQ multiplex PCR. The table includes some 290,000 clones, around 90% detected once. The sequenced sample was peripheral blood. These receptors were taken from a woman in her twenties or thirties with COVID-19, enrolled during active disease.

This chain links TRBV5-6 with TRBJ1-2, with TRBD1 identical over 9 bases. CDR3 length equals 16 residues. V gave up 4 bases and J gave up 1 base; unmatched junction bases: 8. CDR1 is SGHDT and CDR2 is YYEEEE in the germline V gene. CDR3 nucleotides: TGTGCCAGCAGCCCGACACAGGGGGCCTTTAACTATGGCTACACCTTC. Residues: CASSPTQGAFNYGYTF.

The chain carries TRBV6-6 and TRBJ2-7, with a weak D call TRBD1 (6 bases). The CDR3 is 13 amino acids. Trimming left V 2 bases short and J 4 bases short, with 9 bases between. Germline V gene lookup returns CDR1 MNHNY and CDR2 SVGAGI (reference sequence). The CDR3 spells CASSYRGNYEQYF. The DNA for the CDR3 is TGTGCCAGCAGTTACAGGGGGAATTACGAGCAGTACTTC.

J is TRBJ1-1 and V is TRBV18; D is undetermined. The CDR3 has 12 residues. V was pared by 6 bases and J by 3 bases, with 8 bases between. Germline CDR1 is KGHSH and CDR2 is LQKENI. The CDR3 bases are TGTGCCAGCTCCGCGGAGTACACTGAAGCTTTCTTT. Protein product: CASSAEYTEAFF.

This chain links TRBV7-2 with TRBJ2-3; no firm D call. Trimming removed 5 bases from V and 0 bases from J, with 9 bases in between. Germline-derived CDR1 and CDR2 are SGHTA and FQGNSA. The CDR3 has 14 amino acids. CDR3 loop: CASSLVGSTDTQYF. The CDR3 DNA follows: TGTGCCAGCAGCCTGGTGGGCAGCACAGATACGCAGTATTTT.

In DNA form, the CDR3 reads TGTGCCAGCAGCCCCAGCGGGGCAGATACGCAGTATTTT. Translating it yields CASSPSGADTQYF. This sequence joins TRBV13 and TRBJ2-3; 7 nucleotides line up with TRBD2. CDR1 is PRHDT and CDR2 is FYEKMQ in the germline V gene (reference sequence). The V gene end was trimmed by 5 bases and the J gene end by 4 bases; junction bases not matched to a gene: 3. This CDR3 spans 13 amino acids.

The chain uses TRBV24-1 and TRBJ2-3; no definite D call. V lost 4 bases and J lost 6, with 10 bases in between. The CDR3 is 13 residues long. Germline V gene sequence: CDR1 KGHDR, CDR2 SFDVKD. DNA for the CDR3: TGTGCCACCAGTGACTCGTCCAGGGATACGCAGTATTTT. This sequence encodes CATSDSSRDTQYF.

The gene calls are TRBV12-5 and TRBJ2-5; D may be TRBD2 (5 bases). Looked up from germline, CDR1 is LGHNT and CDR2 is FRNRAP. This CDR3 contains 15 residues. The germline V and J ends were trimmed by 7 bases and 5 bases, with 20 bases remaining between them. The CDR3: CASARSGREKETQYF. The CDR3 DNA follows: TGTGCTAGTGCCCGATCTGGGAGAGAAAAGGAGACCCAGTACTTC.

The genes are TRBV7-9 and TRBJ2-3; tentative D call: TRBD1 (6 bases). The CDR3 loop spans 16 amino acids. The ends were cut back, 3 bases at V and 0 bases at J, with 13 bases in the middle. Germline V gives CDR1 SEHNR, CDR2 FQNEAQ (reference sequence). The CDR3 region has the DNA TGTGCCAGCAGCTTGAAAGACAGGATTAGCACAGATACGCAGTATTTT. Amino acid sequence: CASSLKDRISTDTQYF.

Concerning this clone: An end of the junction does not agree with germline; a read error may underlie this. The chain recombines TRBV2 with TRBJ1-2, with a tentative D call TRBD1 (6 bases). From germline, CDR1 is SNHLY and CDR2 FYNNEI. This CDR3 has 10 amino acids. The CDR3 sequence is CASSDNRVGF. For the CDR3, the DNA is TGTGCCAGCAGTGACAACAGGGTAGGGTTC.

V usage is TRBV7-2 and J usage is TRBJ1-5; TRBD1 might be the D (5 bases). The ends were cut back, 5 bases at V and 6 bases at J, with 14 bases in the middle. Germline V gene sequence: CDR1 SGHTA, CDR2 FQGNSA. The length of the CDR3 is 14 residues. CDR3 loop: CASSPPGFPQPQHF. The CDR3 DNA is TGTGCCAGCAGCCCACCAGGGTTTCCTCAGCCCCAGCATTTT.

The rearrangement links TRBV11-2 to TRBJ2-3; TRBD2 agrees at 11 bases. There are 14 residues in the CDR3. The germline V gene encodes CDR1 SGHAT and CDR2 FQNNGV. CDR3 nucleotide sequence: TGTGCTGACGGGGTAGCGGGAGGGACAGATACGCAGTATTTT. Amino acid sequence: CADGVAGGTDTQYF.

The chain employs TRBV6-6 and TRBJ2-7, with 11 bases aligning to TRBD1. The CDR3 is 16 residues long. With V trimmed by 2 bases and J by 3 bases, 6 bases remained unmatched. The germline CDR1 and CDR2 sequences are MNHNY and SVGAGI (reference sequence). The CDR3 bases are TGTGCCAGCAGTTACGGAGGACAGGGGGCTGGCTACGAGCAGTACTTC. Its protein product is CASSYGGQGAGYEQYF.

The chain recombines TRBV27 with TRBJ1-6; 7 bases map to TRBD1. Germline-derived CDR1 and CDR2 are MNHEY and SMNVEV (reference sequence). The CDR3 spans 15 residues. V shed 4 bases and J 7 bases; nucleotides not matched to a gene: 7. The CDR3 reads CASSSGQTMNSPLHF. CDR3 in DNA: TGTGCCAGCAGTTCGGGACAGACTATGAATTCACCCCTCCACTTT.

The chain recombines TRBV5-1 with TRBJ1-1, with no clear D. The CDR3 covers 15 residues. Germline lookup yields CDR1 SGHRS and CDR2 YFSETQ. V was clipped by 4 bases and J by 4 bases, with 17 bases between them. CDR3: CASSLPLSGITEAFF. In DNA form, the CDR3 reads TGCGCCAGCAGCCTACCCCTATCGGGGATCACTGAAGCTTTCTTT.

This chain links TRBV6-1 with TRBJ1-1, with TRBD1 as a possible D gene (5 bases). V was pared by 2 bases and J by 6 bases, with 7 bases between. Germline V lookup: CDR1 MNHNS, CDR2 SASEGT. The CDR3 is made up of 12 amino acids. CDR3 protein: CASSETRAEAFF. In nucleotides, the CDR3 is TGTGCCAGCAGTGAAACCAGGGCTGAAGCTTTCTTT.

This clone has a single count. This chain joins TRBV7-9 and TRBJ1-2; TRBD1 agrees at 8 bases. The CDR3 covers 15 residues. Germline V CDR1 and CDR2: SEHNR, FQNEAQ (reference sequence). Trimming took 5 bases from V and 4 from J; bases not matched to a gene: 9. The CDR3 region has the DNA TGTGCCAGCAGCCCCGGACAGGGATTAGGCTATGGCTACACCTTC. Translation: CASSPGQGLGYGYTF.

This rearrangement joins TRBV7-9 to TRBJ1-1, with D perhaps matching TRBD1 (5 bases). With 6 bases removed from V and 4 bases from J, the gap between germline ends came to 15 bases. The germline V gene has CDR1 SEHNR and CDR2 FQNEAQ (reference sequence). The CDR3 totals 14 residues. The CDR3 here is CASSQDTDATEAFF. CDR3 DNA: TGTGCCAGCAGTCAGGACACGGACGCCACTGAAGCTTTCTTT.

This clone was seen just once. The chain recombines TRBV27 with TRBJ2-1; 12 bases are a match to TRBD2. Germline loops: CDR1 MNHEY, CDR2 SMNVEV (reference sequence). The J segment lost 2 bases and the V segment lost 3 bases, leaving 8 bases of the junction unmatched. The CDR3 totals 18 residues. The CDR3 here is CASSFPTSGRPTYNEQFF. CDR3 DNA: TGTGCCAGCAGTTTCCCTACTAGCGGGAGGCCGACCTACAATGAGCAGTTCTTC.